This is a list of T cell receptor beta chains from one sample in a study of CD8 T cells in ankylosing spondylitis. TCRdb analysed the 5' RACE reads with MiXCR anew, one entry per CDR3 protein. The sample holds about 23,000 distinct CDR3 sequences, about a sixth seen once. Input material: blood. The receptors were sampled from a male donor with ankylosing spondylitis or in good health (not recorded which). The CDR3 runs from the conserved cysteine through the conserved F or W. The D gene is left open where the match is weak.

d_gene	j_gene	v_gene	CDR3aa
NA	TRBJ2-2	TRBV7-2	CASSRRDPNTGELFF
TRBD1	TRBJ2-7	TRBV7-2	CASSFDRGNEQYF
NA	TRBJ1-4	TRBV29-1	CSVERGIGTNEKLFF
TRBD2	TRBJ2-3	TRBV20-1	CSARAGGGKTGDTQYF
TRBD2	TRBJ2-2	TRBV7-2	CASRPPAGDPTGELFF
NA	TRBJ2-3	TRBV7-9	CASSYLVGTQYF
NA	TRBJ2-2	TRBV7-9	CATGDSTVNTGELFF
NA	TRBJ2-5	TRBV20-1	CSASVPSETQYF
TRBD2	TRBJ2-4	TRBV9	CASSPRTSGQNIQYF
NA	TRBJ1-5	TRBV7-2	CASSAHLRGVATDPRNQPQHF
NA	TRBJ1-1	TRBV5-1	CASSLEGRGSTEAFF
NA	TRBJ1-5	TRBV28	CASSLAPQRSQPQHF
NA	TRBJ1-5	TRBV6-2/TRBV6-3	CASSYSRNSNQPQHF
TRBD2	TRBJ2-3	TRBV7-2	CASSSSSGRRLTDTQYF
NA	TRBJ2-2	TRBV20-1	CSARSPSLGRYTGELFF
TRBD2	TRBJ2-1	TRBV29-1	CSVDASGSTEQFF
NA	TRBJ2-2	TRBV12-3/TRBV12-4	CASSQQPNTGELFF
NA	TRBJ2-2	TRBV12-3/TRBV12-4	CASSPGTTTGELFF
NA	TRBJ2-5	TRBV28	CASSKGGGWSQETQYF
NA	TRBJ2-1	TRBV6-2/TRBV6-3	CASSYSPQGHFYEQSF